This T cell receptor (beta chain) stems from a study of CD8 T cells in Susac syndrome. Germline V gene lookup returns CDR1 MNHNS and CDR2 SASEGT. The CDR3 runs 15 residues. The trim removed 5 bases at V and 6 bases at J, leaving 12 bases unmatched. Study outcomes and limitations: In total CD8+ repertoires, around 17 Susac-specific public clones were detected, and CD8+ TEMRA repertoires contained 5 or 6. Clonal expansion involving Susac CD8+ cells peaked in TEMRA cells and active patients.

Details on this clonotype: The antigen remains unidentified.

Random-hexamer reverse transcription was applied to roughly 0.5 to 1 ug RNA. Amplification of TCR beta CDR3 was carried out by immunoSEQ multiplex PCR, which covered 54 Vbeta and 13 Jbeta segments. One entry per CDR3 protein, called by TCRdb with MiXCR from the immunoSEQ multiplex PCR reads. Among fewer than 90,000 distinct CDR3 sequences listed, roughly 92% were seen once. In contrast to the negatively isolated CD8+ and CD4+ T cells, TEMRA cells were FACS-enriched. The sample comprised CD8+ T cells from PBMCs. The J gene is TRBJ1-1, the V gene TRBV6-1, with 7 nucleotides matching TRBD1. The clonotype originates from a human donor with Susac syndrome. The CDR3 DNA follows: TGTGCCAGCAGTATACCGGGACAGCCAAACGCTGAAGCTTTCTTT. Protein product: CASSIPGQPNAEAFF.